This T cell receptor beta chain was obtained from a study of metastatic and nonmetastatic thyroid tumors. At the level of the study: The comparison covered peripheral blood and tumor or nodule tissue in malignant and benign thyroid patients.

This CDR3 is 19 amino acids long. From germline, CDR1 is KGHSH and CDR2 LQKENI. Trimming removed 4 bases from V and 6 bases from J; junction bases left unmatched: 19. Thyroid surgery was preceded by no treatment in any patient. TCRdb re-called the PCR reads via MiXCR. This sample has under 95,000 clones; about 12% occur once, and the top ten carry about 10%. The TCR comes from a female donor with papillary thyroid cancer or a benign thyroid nodule (not recorded which). Some clones in this sample may be carry-over from other donors' samples. The specimen sequenced was blood. V usage is TRBV18 and J usage is TRBJ1-5, with 9 bases lining up with TRBD1. In nucleotides, the CDR3 is TGTGCCAGCTCACAACAGACAGGGGGTAAGAAGGTAAATGGTCAGCCCCAGCATTTT. Translated, it gives CASSQQTGGKKVNGQPQHF.